Listed below are T cell receptor beta chains from one sample, sequenced in a study of T-cell memory formation after mild COVID-19. TCRdb ran MiXCR on the 5' RACE reads and lists one entry per CDR3 protein. Counted here are approximately 400,000 distinct CDR3 sequences, 24% occurring once; the ten biggest clones make up roughly 8.9%. The specimen was PBMCs or a T cell subset sorted from them (not recorded which). The receptors were gathered from an adult woman who had mild COVID-19 (a few samples of this study predate the infection). Cell type and time point are not known. Both conserved end residues are trimmed from each CDR3. A D gene is named only where the DNA matches it firmly.

J,D,V,CDR3
TRBJ2-1,NA,TRBV7-8,ASSLRTGMNEQF
TRBJ1-5,NA,TRBV12-3/TRBV12-4,ASSPAAGENQPQH
TRBJ2-7,TRBD1,TRBV2,ASRGTGGNKFYEQY
TRBJ1-2,TRBD1,TRBV10-3,AISTTGESGYT
TRBJ2-7,TRBD1,TRBV7-2,ASSQDRAPSYEQY
TRBJ2-7,NA,TRBV10-3,AISERDEQY
TRBJ1-4,NA,TRBV9,ASSPGGRGEKLF
TRBJ1-5,NA,TRBV2,ASSPATFSNQPQH
TRBJ2-3,NA,TRBV12-3/TRBV12-4,ASSLGSRTDTQY
TRBJ2-7,NA,TRBV24-1,ATGQGPNEQY
TRBJ1-5,NA,TRBV6-5,ASRLDRGYNQPQH
TRBJ2-7,NA,TRBV30,AWSGGGGVYEQY
TRBJ2-7,NA,TRBV20-1,SASRHQGEQY
TRBJ1-5,NA,TRBV6-2/TRBV6-3,ASRNPGNQPQH
TRBJ1-1,TRBD1,TRBV20-1,SAPDREEGAF
TRBJ1-5,NA,TRBV7-8,ASTAGPNQPQH
TRBJ2-3,NA,TRBV29-1,SVGQPLTDTQY
TRBJ2-5,TRBD2,TRBV5-1,ASSLVRLAGDVEETQY
TRBJ2-1,NA,TRBV27,ASSFQPRRNNEQF
TRBJ1-5,TRBD1,TRBV12-3/TRBV12-4,ASSRQGDINQPQH
TRBJ1-1,NA,TRBV14,ASSQEMGNTEAF
TRBJ1-2,NA,TRBV5-1,ASSLAGTKGYT
TRBJ2-1,NA,TRBV21-1,ASSTTPDLAGGTNEQF
TRBJ1-2,NA,TRBV15,ATSRATAGRNYGYT
TRBJ1-2,TRBD1,TRBV20-1,SAYTNTGGYGYT
TRBJ1-5,TRBD1,TRBV20-1,SARDAGQGGGSWQPQH
TRBJ2-5,NA,TRBV27,ASSLVQGETQY
TRBJ2-7,NA,TRBV15,ATSRDAPSYEQY
TRBJ2-1,TRBD1,TRBV9,ASSGTGVANEQF
TRBJ2-5,NA,TRBV7-9,ASSSGLTSSQETQY
TRBJ1-6,NA,TRBV6-5,ASRTGRFYNSPLH
TRBJ1-5,NA,TRBV20-1,SAKPQGNQPQH
TRBJ2-4,NA,TRBV20-1,SARRANIQY
TRBJ2-1,TRBD2,TRBV15,ATSRQSLAGGPTVFNEQF
TRBJ2-1,NA,TRBV7-2,ASLKPGYEQF
TRBJ2-2,NA,TRBV12-3/TRBV12-4,ASYHTNTGELF
TRBJ1-2,NA,TRBV24-1,ATSEGTSYGYT
TRBJ1-1,NA,TRBV5-1,ASSLFGTDLGGPMNTEAF
TRBJ2-2,NA,TRBV5-1,ASSLGPLNGELF
TRBJ2-7,NA,TRBV5-1,ASSLDSVSSYEQY
TRBJ1-1,NA,TRBV4-1,ASSPRLPRDTEAF
TRBJ1-1,TRBD1,TRBV5-4,ASSPTGQGRGDTEAF
TRBJ2-1,TRBD2,TRBV15,ATKGLAGDNEQF
TRBJ1-3,NA,TRBV28,ATRRGFSGNTIY
TRBJ2-7,NA,TRBV14,ASSQAPAGRNEQY
TRBJ2-2,TRBD2,TRBV7-7,ASSHAPAGVSGGELF
TRBJ2-7,NA,TRBV9,ASSVDHRAYEQY
TRBJ2-2,TRBD2,TRBV7-8,ASSSLAGYTGELF
TRBJ1-3,NA,TRBV12-3/TRBV12-4,ASSLSGVSGNTIY
TRBJ1-5,TRBD1,TRBV2,ASGPGTGNNQPQH
TRBJ1-1,NA,TRBV12-3/TRBV12-4,ASSVVPVLLANTEAF